The present T cell receptor (beta chain) was sequenced within a study of T cells in Graves' hyperthyroidism and ophthalmopathy. Whole-study context: Peripheral blood was secured at the point of initial diagnosis, before any treatment.

Patients aged 18 to 65 with hyperthyroidism were newly diagnosed, with duration under 2 months. It was RNA transcripts that yielded the amplified TCR beta CDR3 regions. With the HTBI primer set, the TCR CDR3 went through a first round of RT-PCR. Via MiXCR, TCRdb re-called the multiplex PCR reads, giving one row per CDR3 protein. The sample holds roughly 710,000 distinct CDR3 sequences, approximately 36% seen once. Study-wide results and caveats: Stable hyperthyroidism was told apart from ophthalmopathy by a model built on 13 V-J features. Most clonotypes that expanded in the thyroid above 0.001 also showed up in blood.

This CDR3 region has 17 residues. CDR1 WSHSY and CDR2 SAAADI come from the germline V gene. Trimming stripped 6 bases from V and 0 bases from J, with 17 bases between. A remark on this clonotype: Its antigen is still unknown.

What was sequenced was blood. The sequence came from a woman between 40 and 50 years old with Graves' hyperthyroidism. The chain combines TRBV10-2 with TRBJ1-4; D perhaps matches TRBD1 (5 bases). This chain's CDR3 is CASRSRGGPATNEKLFF. The CDR3 bases are TGCGCCAGCAGGTCTCGGGGGGGACCTGCAACTAATGAAAAACTGTTTTTT.